The clone carrying this TCR beta chain was recorded at least ten times. Its matching antigen is unknown. RNA transcripts were the template for amplifying TCR beta CDR3 regions. First-round RT-PCR with HTBI primers amplified the TCR CDR3 region. TCRdb ran MiXCR on the multiplex PCR reads and lists one entry per CDR3 protein. The sample contains under 300,000 distinct CDR3 sequences, approximately 15% of which appear only once. These data belong to a study of T cells in Graves' hyperthyroidism and ophthalmopathy. Findings and caveats of the study: Through a model of 13 V-J features, ophthalmopathy was separated from stable hyperthyroidism. Peripheral blood also featured most of the thyroid clonotypes expanded above 0.001.

There are 12 residues in the CDR3. CDR1 and CDR2 from the germline V gene are SGHTA and FQGNSA. Trimming cost V 0 bases and J 7 bases, with 7 bases left between them. Those patients with uncontrolled infection, other autoimmune disease, pregnancy or lactation were excluded. The authors took PBMCs from 7.5 to 10 ml fresh peripheral blood. Sequences were obtained from blood. This sequence originates from a woman in her thirties or forties with Graves' hyperthyroidism. The chain carries TRBV7-2 and TRBJ2-7; D call uncertain. CDR3 nucleotides: TGTGCCAGCAGCTTAGCGGTTGGTGAGCAGTACTTC. Its protein product is CASSLAVGEQYF.